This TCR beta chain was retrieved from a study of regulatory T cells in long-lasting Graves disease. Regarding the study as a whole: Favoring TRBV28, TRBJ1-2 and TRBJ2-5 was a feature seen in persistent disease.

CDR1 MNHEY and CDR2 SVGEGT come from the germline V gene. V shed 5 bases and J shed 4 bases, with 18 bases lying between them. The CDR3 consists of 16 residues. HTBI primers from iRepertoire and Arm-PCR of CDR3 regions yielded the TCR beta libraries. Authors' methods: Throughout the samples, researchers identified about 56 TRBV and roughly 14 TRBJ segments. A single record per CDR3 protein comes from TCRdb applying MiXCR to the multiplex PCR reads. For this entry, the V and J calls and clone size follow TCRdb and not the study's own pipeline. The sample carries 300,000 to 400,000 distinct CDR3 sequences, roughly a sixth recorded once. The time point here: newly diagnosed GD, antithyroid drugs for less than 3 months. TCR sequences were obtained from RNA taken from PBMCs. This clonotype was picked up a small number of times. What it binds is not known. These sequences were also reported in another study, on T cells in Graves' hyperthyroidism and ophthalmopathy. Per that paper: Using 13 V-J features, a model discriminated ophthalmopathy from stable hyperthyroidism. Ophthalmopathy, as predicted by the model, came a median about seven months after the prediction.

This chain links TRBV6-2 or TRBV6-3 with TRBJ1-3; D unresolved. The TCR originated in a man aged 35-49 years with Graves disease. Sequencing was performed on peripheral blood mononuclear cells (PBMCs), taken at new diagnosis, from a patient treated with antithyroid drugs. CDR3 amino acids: CASSEDARRGGNTIYF. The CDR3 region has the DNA TGTGCCAGCAGTGAAGATGCGAGGAGAGGGGGAAACACCATATATTTT.